This entry is about one T cell receptor (beta chain). This CDR3 is built from 16 residues. Per the germline V gene, CDR1 is MDHEN and CDR2 is SYDVKM. V was cut by 7 bases and J by 1 base, with 16 bases left in between. This entry belongs to a study of blood T cell repertoires in COVID-19. Looking at the study overall: In each case, the material was cDNA or gDNA derived from T cells, B-cell-depleted T cells, or PBMCs.

How the authors handled the data: Estimated nucleated cell counts came from reference gene primer amplification. Using immunoSEQ multiplex PCR, the repertoire was profiled, and TCRdb retains in-frame clones only, with some absent. Clone size and V and J calls were adopted from that table, with D and trimming inferred from the DNA. Among a few hundred thousand clones, 80% to 90% were seen once, and the ten largest hold approximately 8.1%. Sequencing was done on a sample of peripheral blood. The chain is built from TRBV28 and TRBJ2-2; tentative D call: TRBD1 (5 bases). The TCR comes from a woman in her forties or fifties who had recovered from COVID-19. The CDR3, as DNA: TGTGCCAGCAAACCGCAGGGTCCCCAGAACACCGGGGAGCTGTTTTTT. This encodes CASKPQGPQNTGELFF.